A selection of T cell receptor beta chains follows, all from one sample in a study of blood T cell repertoires in COVID-19. Sequencing used immunoSEQ multiplex PCR; TCRdb keeps in-frame clones, though not all of them. The sample includes under 200,000 clones, roughly 89% of them seen just once. Sequenced: peripheral blood. These TCRs come from a woman aged 65 to 85 with COVID-19, enrolled during active disease. CDR3s include the opening cysteine and the closing phenylalanine or tryptophan. The order of the fields is J gene, CDR3 length, V gene, D gene, clone size, CDR3 protein, CDR3 DNA. D genes are given only for firm matches. The listing skips clone size in some rows; elsewhere it reads once, few, many or a size class.

TRBJ2-1,15,TRBV5-5,TRBD1,.,CASSLGTGSYNEQFF,TGTGCCAGCAGCTTGGGGACAGGCTCCTACAATGAGCAGTTCTTC
TRBJ2-7,14,TRBV3-1/TRBV3-2,.,.,CASSQQYRVGEQYF,TGTGCCAGCAGCCAACAATACAGGGTAGGCGAGCAGTACTTC
TRBJ2-7,14,TRBV28,TRBD1,once,CASSGTGGPYEQYF,TGTGCCAGCAGCGGGACAGGGGGCCCCTACGAGCAGTACTTC
TRBJ1-2,13,TRBV6-5,.,.,CASTGTTNYGYTF,TGTGCCAGCACCGGGACAACAAACTATGGCTACACCTTC
TRBJ2-7,20,TRBV28,TRBD1,.,CASSGLPRDRGVTSSYEQYF,TGTGCCAGCAGCGGGCTACCCCGGGACAGGGGCGTGACATCCTCCTACGAGCAGTACTTC
TRBJ1-3,13,TRBV6-5,.,.,CASRGVSGNTIYF,TGTGCCAGCAGAGGGGTGTCTGGAAACACCATATATTTT
TRBJ2-3,13,TRBV7-2,.,.,CASRGGGTDTQYF,TGTGCCAGCCGAGGGGGGGGCACAGATACGCAGTATTTT
TRBJ2-5,11,TRBV19,TRBD2,once,CASSGGETQYF,TGTGCCAGTTCGGGGGGAGAGACCCAGTACTTC
TRBJ1-2,14,TRBV30,TRBD1,once,CAWSEGTGVNGYTF,TGTGCCTGGAGTGAGGGGACAGGGGTAAATGGCTACACCTTC
TRBJ1-5,14,TRBV5-1,TRBD1,.,CASSPGQGSQPQHF,TGCGCCAGCAGCCCGGGACAGGGGAGTCAGCCCCAGCATTTT